Reported below is one TCR beta chain. The specificity of this receptor is unknown. The input lacks base qualities; no much larger clone sits a single base away. V is cut by 2 bases and J by 1 base, and the space between the germline ends is 9 bases. Measured from the cysteine to the phenylalanine, the CDR3 is 14 residues long. The only DNA kept is the CDR3, 42 bases in frame from the first base. CDR1 MNHNS and CDR2 SASEGT are derived from the germline V gene. This sample is drawn from a study of cytomegalovirus exposure and HLA in healthy donors (dated by TCRdb to about 2017). About the study as a whole: In an earlier analysis of fewer than 750 of the donors, 250 to 350 Gb of sequence data and approximately 120 million unique TCR beta sequences from about 179 million T cells were reported. An early release that covered approximately 600 HLA-typed donors contained around 300 gigabases of sequencing data and 80 million or so unique TCR sequences. Of the approximately 400 genotyped donors, 75% to 85% were placed in the genetic ancestry cluster associated with self-reported Caucasian donors. The study aimed to test whether signatures of past pathogen exposure could be identified by cataloging public T cell receptors. The study used immunosequencing to profile the T cell repertoires of 666 subjects and linked those repertoires to cytomegalovirus serostatus. Besides the first cohort of under 700 subjects, a separate validation cohort made up of roughly 120 different subjects was used. High-throughput TCR immunosequencing, statistical association of individual TCRs with disease status, and machine learning were combined to predict cytomegalovirus infection status. To study patterns of TCR occurrence, a later analysis re-analyzed previously published TCR beta repertoires from 666 donors and added high-resolution HLA genotyping. In the later analysis, no new phenotypic data were used to find candidate immune exposures; instead, reliance was placed on TCR beta sequences and their occurrence across donors. In an earlier analysis of roughly 600 of the donors, high-throughput TCR beta sequencing was used to judge whether each TCR beta V gene segment behaved as functional or pseudogenic. Donor age, sex, ethnicity and CMV serostatus were collected together with the repertoire data. A later genetic analysis used genome-wide SNP genotypes for about 65% of the 666 donors, treating that subset as a discovery cohort. All discovery cohort repertoires had been generated on a single sequencing platform. HLA typing included class I and class II loci at four-digit resolution. Typing coverage varied by locus: roughly 620-630 donors for A, B, C, DRB1 and DQB1; more than 500 for DQA1; about 570 for DPA1; 400 to 480 for DPB1. Because of strong linkage in the cohort, roughly five DR-DQ haplotypes were treated as single units for association and clustering. On average, roughly 200,000 unique TCR beta nucleotide sequences were sequenced per donor among 300 to 500 genotyped donors of the cohort, with roughly 18% of those sequences being non-productive. Study-wide findings and limitations: The classifier was reported to diagnose cytomegalovirus status with high specificity and sensitivity in both the original cohort and the validation cohort. A cluster of highly shared sequence variants was judged likely to represent a technical artifact of the sequencing pipeline. A further reported finding was that TCR beta sequences accurately predicted the HLA-A and HLA-B alleles for most subjects in the first cohort. For the cohort, immune exposure information was limited to CMV serostatus. An earlier analysis of approximately 530 of the donors showed that most TCR beta V segments appeared in productive rearrangements either about 87% or about 30% of the time, which broadly matched IMGT annotations. A later analysis reported that several top co-occurrence clusters appeared linked to parvovirus B19, influenza, CMV and Epstein-Barr virus. Compared with equally common non-associated chains, HLA-associated TCR beta chains in a later analysis were more clonally expanded and had lower generation probabilities. V-gene and J-gene trimming of TCR beta chains was associated with a missense DCLRE1C variant in a later genetic analysis, and the association was replicated in an independent cohort. In a later genetic analysis, fewer N-insertions in productive TCRs were reported among donors in an Asian-associated ancestry cluster than the approximately 630-donor mean. The presence/absence analyses assumed that sequencing depth was roughly uniform across donors, and that assumption may not be true. The study gave a list of 150 to 200 TCR beta chains associated with cytomegalovirus. Three of the identified cytomegalovirus-associated TCR beta chains were confirmed in vitro to be specific for cytomegalovirus antigens. A later analysis found that TCR association rates varied across HLA loci, with DRB1 alleles showing the most associated TCRs and HLA-C alleles the fewest. A later analysis associated 16,951 TCR beta sequences with specific HLA alleles at a false discovery rate of 0.05. Because the 87-base-pair reads could not distinguish some IMGT-functional V segments, including TRBV6-2 and TRBV6-3, those segments were excluded. Because counts were too low, roughly 18 rarely observed V segments, including chromosome 9 orphons, were left out of the earlier analysis of 500 to 650 of the donors. Linkage disequilibrium might explain the correlated functional status among segregating V segments, but an unknown experimental factor could not be ruled out. Strong co-occurrence of HLA alleles, especially DR and DQ, made assigning TCR associations to individual alleles difficult. In this cohort, only TCR beta chains were sequenced, and detectable features were limited by the absence of alpha or paired-chain data. According to the authors, the approach could potentially be generalized to other disease states and immunological phenotypes. HLA typing was unavailable for some donors at each locus, so association tests used only the typed subset. Most TCR sequences were seen in very few donors, while some public TCRs were found in many individuals. Most CMV-associated TCR beta chains appeared to be HLA-restricted in a later analysis, and the HLA associations seemed to be driven largely by CMV exposure.

The cohort was made up of approximately 700 healthy bone marrow donors. All cohort members were sampled while nominally healthy, although unrecorded immune exposures were likely present. The donor was CMV seronegative and was included in the group of about 400 seronegative cohort members. A peripheral blood sample was provided by each donor, and peripheral blood mononuclear cells were used for TCR beta sequencing. Genomic DNA was extracted from the blood cell samples with the Qiagen DNeasy Blood Extraction Kit. Library method: the immunoSEQ multiplex PCR assay. For the multiplex PCR, a mixture combining 60 forward primers for TCR Vbeta segments and 13 reverse primers for TCR Jbeta segments was used. The CDR3 region of rearranged TCR beta genes was amplified from genomic DNA with a multiplex PCR assay. Amplified TCR beta libraries were sequenced as 87-base-pair reads on the Illumina HiSeq System. As for the original processing: In a later analysis, about 80 million unique TCR beta chains were counted across the approximately 620 repertoires, and roughly 9.9 million of these chains were shared by at least two donors. Raw reads were error-corrected and collapsed into unique sequences by a nearest-neighbor algorithm in which closely related sequences were merged to remove PCR and sequencing errors. Alignment of CDR3 sequences to IMGT reference sequences was used to assign V, D and J gene segments. Each retained sequence needed at least a six-nucleotide match to both a V gene segment and a J gene segment. Rearrangements were classified as productive when the CDR3 lacked stop codons and remained in frame with V and J, and all other rearrangements were classified as non-productive. CDR3 was defined according to IMGT convention as the region running from the second conserved V-encoded cysteine to the conserved J-encoded phenylalanine. Sequences without an unambiguous match to a single V gene segment were excluded from the earlier analysis of over 500 of the donors. In an earlier analysis of 450 to 700 of the donors, V segments were called functional above 56.7% productive rearrangements and were called segregating when the between-donor standard deviation exceeded 5%. A statistical classification framework was developed to diagnose cytomegalovirus status using the catalog of TCR beta chain sequences. V and J gene assignment, in a later analysis, came from comparing TCR nucleotide sequences with IMGT/GENE-DB human TR gene sequences. The TCRdist pipeline was used in a later analysis to assign CDR3 sequences and most-parsimonious VDJ recombination scenarios. A later analysis defined each TCR beta chain by its CDR3 amino acid sequence plus V-gene family, and excluded reads lacking a unique V-gene family. To address suspected cross-contamination and a sequencing artifact, a later analysis removed under 600 highly shared, low-generation-probability nucleotide sequences. A later analysis calculated a clonal expansion index for each public chain from normalized within-repertoire ranks of inferred template counts. Generation probabilities in a later analysis came from a VDJ recombination model fitted to out-of-frame rearrangements, and those results were checked against IGoR. In a later analysis, hypergeometric tests were used to score TCR-TCR, TCR-HLA and TCR-CMV co-occurrence, with a repertoire-size bias correction applied to TCR pairs. A later analysis estimated false discovery rates by permuting HLA or CMV assignments 20 times. In a later analysis, co-occurring TCRs were grouped with DBSCAN, and TCRdist sequence similarity was added when clustering was performed within HLA-allele-positive subsets. Repertoires with fewer than 30,000 or more than 120,000 public chains were left out of co-occurrence clustering, as were about 5 repertoires with anomalous nucleotide sharing. TCRdb stores this immuneACCESS table with in-frame sequences only. Part of the clones is absent; in the studies checked, under half of the shortfall reflects unresolved V genes, and no reason is known for the rest. V and J calls and clone size follow that table, whereas D and trimming were derived from the DNA. The sample data list under 300,000 clones, and under 80% of these were observed just once. Approximately 2.5% of the sample comes from the top ten.

This TCR came from a female donor in good health and CMV-seronegative. The material sequenced was PBMCs. The chain couples TRBV6-1 to TRBJ2-7; a tentative D call is TRBD1 (6 bases match). CDR3 reads: CASSEITGSYEQYF. The nucleotides read TGTGCCAGCAGTGAAATAACAGGGTCCTACGAGCAGTACTTC.